This T cell receptor beta chain appears in the sequencing data of a study of response to subunit inactivated influenza vaccine. Whole-study findings and limits: The authors proposed limited new T cell recruitment per seasonal influenza vaccination.

This clonotype was found a few times. The antigen is not known. The CDR3 has 15 amino acids. The germline V gene encodes CDR1 SEHNR and CDR2 FQNEAQ (reference sequence). V lost 7 bases to trimming and J lost 3 bases; unmatched junction nucleotides: 8. TCRdb fed the RT-PCR reads into MiXCR, producing one record per CDR3 protein. This table holds around 650,000 distinct CDR3 sequences, around 16% found once. The chain is built from TRBV7-9 and TRBJ2-7, with 11 bases aligning to TRBD1. This TCR was sampled from a man between 50 and 59 years old who received an inactivated influenza vaccine. The sample consisted of PBMCs from blood, taken 11 to 12 days after vaccination. The CDR3 sequence: CASTTLDRGLYEQYF. CDR3 bases: TGTGCCAGCACCACTCTGGACAGGGGGCTCTACGAGCAGTACTTC.